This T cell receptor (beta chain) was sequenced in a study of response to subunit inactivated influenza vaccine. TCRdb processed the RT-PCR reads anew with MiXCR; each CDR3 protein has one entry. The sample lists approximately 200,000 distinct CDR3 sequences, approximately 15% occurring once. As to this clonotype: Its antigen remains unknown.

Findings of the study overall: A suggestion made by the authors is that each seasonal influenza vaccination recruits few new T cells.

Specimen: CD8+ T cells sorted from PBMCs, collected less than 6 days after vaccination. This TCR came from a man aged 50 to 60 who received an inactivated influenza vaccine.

The CDR3 loop reads CASSQDSGDSYEQYF. CDR3 sequence (DNA): TGCGCCAGCAGCCAAGATTCCGGGGACTCCTACGAGCAGTACTTC. This chain uses TRBV4-3 with TRBJ2-7; tentative D call: TRBD2 (5 bases). Germline V CDR1 and CDR2: LGHNA, YSLEER. This CDR3 has 15 residues. The V end was cut by 0 bases, the J end by 0 bases, with 9 bases between.